A single sample gave rise to the 27 T cell receptor beta chains below, sequenced in a study of blood T cells in healthy people across ages. Combining a sample-barcoded 5' primer with a J-beta primer mix, a second PCR ran for about 7 to 12 cycles. Using its own MiXCR run on the 5' RACE reads, TCRdb lists one record per CDR3 protein. Of about 930,000 distinct CDR3 sequences in the sample, almost 30% were seen once. Separately, the same data were catalogued under a study of T cells of mothers and their children.

The sequenced sample was blood. The receptors were sampled from a woman aged 40 to 50 in good health.

V and J are TRBV7-2 and TRBJ1-2; TRBD1 aligns across 11 bases. The V segment lost 5 bases and the J segment 7 bases; nucleotides outside the gene matches: 9. Germline CDR1 SGHTA, CDR2 FQGNSA. This CDR3 has 15 amino acids. As DNA, the CDR3 is TGTGCCAGCAGCGGGACAGGGGGAACGGGTGGTGGCTACACCTTC. It codes for CASSGTGGTGGGYTF.

This chain uses TRBV7-2 with TRBJ1-3; D unclear. The CDR3 covers 14 residues. Germline CDR1 and CDR2: SGHTA and FQGNSA. Trimming shortened V by 2 bases and J by 4 bases, and 9 bases separated the two germline ends. The CDR3 region has the DNA TGTGCCAGCAGCTTAATGCCAAACGGAAACACCATATATTTT. Protein: CASSLMPNGNTIYF.

This clonotype was seen repeatedly, ten times or more. The chain has TRBV18 and TRBJ2-3; 12 bases are shared with TRBD2. Losses at the gene ends were 1 base for V and 1 base for J; bases not matched to a gene: 3. Germline V gives CDR1 KGHSH, CDR2 LQKENI. There are 17 residues in the CDR3. Written as DNA, the CDR3 is TGTGCCAGCTCACCACGGACTAGCGGGATACGCACAGATACGCAGTATTTT. It encodes CASSPRTSGIRTDTQYF.

This chain joins TRBV20-1 and TRBJ2-5; 7 bases align to TRBD2. The CDR3 length is 15 residues. The trim removed 1 base at V and 0 bases at J, leaving 5 bases unmatched. Per germline, CDR1 DFQATT and CDR2 SNEGSKA (reference sequence). DNA for the CDR3: TGCAGTGCTAGAGTCCCTAGCGGAGACCAAGAGACCCAGTACTTC. Residues: CSARVPSGDQETQYF.

The V and J genes are TRBV6-2 or TRBV6-3 and TRBJ1-2; tentatively, D is TRBD1 (5 bases). The CDR3 extends over 13 amino acids. Looked up from germline, CDR1 is MNHEY and CDR2 is SVGEGT. Trimming pared 5 bases from V and 4 bases from J, leaving 11 bases between. The CDR3 DNA reads as TGTGCCAGCAGTGCGGGGGAGGGCTATGGCTACACCTTC. Protein: CASSAGEGYGYTF.

Note on this clonotype: One end of the junction varies from germline; a read error may be responsible. V usage is TRBV24-1 and J usage is TRBJ1-1, with D tentatively TRBD1 (5 bases). There are 14 residues in the CDR3. Looked up from germline, CDR1 is KGHDR and CDR2 is SFDVKD. The CDR3 DNA reads as TGTGCCACCGGTGATCGTTGGGGGAGCACTGAAGCTTTCTTT. Its translation: CATGDRWGSTEAFF.

The chain is built from TRBV21-1 and TRBJ1-5; TRBD1, the table's D call, was not compared with the DNA. TRBV21-1 is noted as a pseudogene. There are 19 residues in the CDR3. Written as DNA, the CDR3 is TGTGCCAGCAGCAAAGTCCCGACAGGGTGTGAGCATAGCAATCAGCCCCGGCATTTT. Its protein is CASSKVPTGCEHSNQPRHF.

V usage is TRBV19 and J usage is TRBJ1-1; 8 nucleotides agree with TRBD1. The V gene end was trimmed by 6 bases and the J gene end by 1 base; junction bases not matched to a gene: 7. This CDR3 contains 15 residues. CDR1 LNHDA and CDR2 SQIVND come from the germline V gene (reference sequence). CDR3 bases: TGTGCCAGTAGCGATACAGGGGGAGCGAACACTGAAGCTTTCTTT. Protein: CASSDTGGANTEAFF.

In this sample, this clonotype turned up a few times. The J gene is TRBJ1-2, the V gene TRBV6-1; 8 bases are a match to TRBD1. The CDR3 covers 13 residues. Germline V gene lookup returns CDR1 MNHNS and CDR2 SASEGT. V shed 6 bases, J shed 3 bases, and the junction held 3 bases outside the gene matches. As DNA, the CDR3 is TGTGCCAGCAGGCTGGACAGGGACTATGGCTACACCTTC. Translated: CASRLDRDYGYTF.

The chain carries TRBV7-3 and TRBJ1-1; the D is unclear. This CDR3 has 13 residues. V was pared by 5 bases and J by 3 bases, with 10 bases between. Germline-derived CDR1 and CDR2 are SGHTA and FQGTGA. CDR3 in DNA: TGTGCCAGCAGCCCAATTGGGGACACTGAAGCTTTCTTT. It specifies CASSPIGDTEAFF.

To note about this clonotype: This may come from a read error, since a much larger clone is one base off. J is TRBJ2-4 and V is TRBV28, with a possible D match to TRBD1 (5 bases). Matching the DNA end better, TRBJ2-7 makes the J call doubtful. Germline CDR1 and CDR2: MDHEN and SYDVKM. This CDR3 is built from 14 residues. The CDR3 sequence: CASRQVVVGYEQYF. The CDR3 DNA reads as TGTGCCAGCAGACAGGTGGTTGTAGGATACGAGCAGTACTTC.

This clonotype was seen a few times. This chain connects TRBV6-6 to TRBJ2-7; 9 nucleotides align to TRBD2. This CDR3 has 13 amino acids. After removal of 5 bases from V and 6 bases from J, the junction contained 5 bases not matched to a gene. CDR1 and CDR2 from the germline V gene are MNHNY and SVGAGI (reference sequence). The CDR3 coding sequence is TGTGCCAGCAGTGAGCGGGGGGCCTTCGAGCAGTACTTC. Its protein product is CASSERGAFEQYF.

Notes on this clonotype: A much larger clone is a single base away; this may be a read error. The chain joins TRBV10-2 to TRBJ2-4; 8 bases line up with TRBD2. The DNA end lines up better with TRBJ2-7; the J call may be wrong. CDR3 length: 16 amino acids. CDR1 is WSHSY and CDR2 is SAAADI in the germline V gene. This CDR3 reads CASSGEAGVVLDEQYF. Here the CDR3 DNA reads TGCGCCAGCAGTGGGGAAGCGGGGGTCGTTCTCGACGAGCAGTACTTC.

The chain recombines TRBV20-1 with TRBJ1-5, with D hard to call. Per germline, CDR1 DFQATT and CDR2 SNEGSKA (reference sequence). The V and J ends lost 5 bases and 4 bases respectively, with 12 bases between them. The CDR3 totals 13 residues. CDR3 amino acids: CSAEIYGNQPQHF. CDR3 in DNA: TGCAGTGCTGAGATTTACGGGAATCAGCCCCAGCATTTT.

CDR3 region: CSLGVNEQYF. CDR3 coding DNA: TGCAGTTTGGGAGTCAACGAGCAGTACTTC. The chain joins TRBV20-1 to TRBJ2-5, with a possible D match to TRBD2 (5 bases). With the DNA end fitting TRBJ2-7 better, the J assignment may be wrong. Germline V lookup: CDR1 DFQATT, CDR2 SNEGSKA (reference sequence). The CDR3 totals 10 residues.

V usage is TRBV7-8 and J usage is TRBJ1-6; 9 bases agree with TRBD1. The V gene end was trimmed by 8 bases and the J gene end by 6 bases; junction bases not matched to a gene: 5. The CDR3 sequence is 14 residues long. The germline CDR1 and CDR2 sequences are SGHVS and FQNEAQ. CDR3 bases: TGTGCCAGCGGAAAGGGACAGGGTAATTCACCCCTCCACTTT. It encodes CASGKGQGNSPLHF.

A few counts support this clonotype. CDR3 in amino acids: CASSPGQGSSNYGYTF. Here the CDR3 DNA reads TGTGCCAGCTCACCGGGACAGGGCTCCTCTAACTATGGCTACACCTTC. The chain is built from TRBV18 and TRBJ1-2; the match to TRBD1 covers 9 bases. Germline values: CDR1 KGHSH, CDR2 LQKENI. V trimming: 3 bases; J trimming: 0 bases; junction bases outside the gene matches: 5. The CDR3 is 16 amino acids.

The chain employs TRBV24-1 and TRBJ1-2, with D uncertain. Germline-derived CDR1 and CDR2 are KGHDR and SFDVKD. V lost 7 bases and J lost 8, with 16 bases in between. The CDR3 runs 13 residues. The CDR3 spells CATSKSSLRGYTF. CDR3 DNA sequence: TGTGCCACCAGCAAGTCGTCCCTGAGAGGCTACACCTTC.

This clonotype was seen more than once but under ten times. The genes are TRBV6-2 or TRBV6-3 and TRBJ1-5; 9 nucleotides line up with TRBD1. Per germline, CDR1 MNHEY and CDR2 SVGEGT. The V segment lost 6 bases and the J segment 0 bases; nucleotides outside the gene matches: 18. The length of the CDR3 is 20 residues. In DNA form, the CDR3 reads TGTGCCAGCAGCCCCGGGACAGGGAGTCGGGGTCCTTATAGCAATCAGCCCCAGCATTTT. Its protein product is CASSPGTGSRGPYSNQPQHF.

There are a few counts of this clonotype. V gene TRBV5-1 combines with J gene TRBJ2-3, with TRBD1 identical over 9 bases. The trim removed 6 bases at V and 5 bases at J, leaving 7 bases unmatched. The CDR3 runs 14 residues. CDR1 is SGHRS, CDR2 YFSETQ, per germline. The CDR3 DNA reads TGCGCCAGCACCAAGACAGGGGGGGAAGATACGCAGTATTTT. It yields the protein CASTKTGGEDTQYF.

There are a few counts of this clonotype. V usage is TRBV7-9 and J usage is TRBJ1-5; 7 bases are a match to TRBD1. The CDR3 contains 16 residues. V was clipped by 5 bases and J by 1 base; unmatched bases: 8. Germline CDR1 and CDR2: SEHNR and FQNEAQ (reference sequence). CDR3 residues: CASSIWTGRSNQPQHF. As DNA, the CDR3 is TGTGCCAGCAGCATCTGGACAGGAAGAAGCAATCAGCCCCAGCATTTT.

The chain employs TRBV2 and TRBJ2-4; 10 bases are shared with TRBD2. After removal of 2 bases from V and 13 bases from J, the junction contained 14 bases not matched to a gene. Germline V lookup: CDR1 SNHLY, CDR2 FYNNEI. CDR3 length: 16 amino acids. The CDR3 loop reads CASSETGLADNNEQYF. CDR3 in DNA: TGTGCCAGCAGTGAAACCGGACTAGCGGACAACAATGAGCAGTACTTC.

Worth noting for this clonotype: A read error is possible here, since a much larger clone lies one base away. The chain joins TRBV12-3 or TRBV12-4 to TRBJ2-1; no clear D. V was pared by 7 bases and J by 10 bases, with 14 bases between. The CDR3 contains 12 residues. Here the CDR3 DNA reads TGTGCCAGCAACCACCCCAAGGGCGAGCAGTTCTTC. The encoded protein is CASNHPKGEQFF.

In its sample, this clonotype was seen a few times. The V call is TRBV28, the J call TRBJ2-3; a possible D gene is TRBD1 (6 bases). The CDR3 totals 14 residues. Trimming removed 7 bases at V and 6 bases at J, with 17 bases between. Germline-derived CDR1 and CDR2 are MDHEN and SYDVKM. The CDR3 DNA reads as TGTGCCAGCACCAGGGGACCTTGGGGGGATACGCAGTATTTT. Its protein is CASTRGPWGDTQYF.

About this clonotype itself: This clone may be a read error of a much larger clone one base away. The chain recombines TRBV6-4 with TRBJ2-4; TRBD2 matches 9 bases. The CDR3 loop spans 15 amino acids. After removal of 3 bases from V and 13 bases from J, the junction contained 13 bases not matched to a gene. Per the germline V gene, CDR1 is MRHNA and CDR2 is SNTAGT. The CDR3 nucleotides read TGTGCCAGCAGTGATATAGCGGGGGCCTACAATGAGCAGTACTTC. It is translated as CASSDIAGAYNEQYF.

This clonotype occurred a few times. The rearrangement joins TRBV5-6 to TRBJ2-7, with 9 bases aligning to TRBD1. Germline lookup yields CDR1 SGHDT and CDR2 YYEEEE. CDR3 size: 15 residues. Germline trimming cut 4 bases from V and 0 bases from J; bases unmatched to any gene: 5. The CDR3 here is CASSAGTGNSYEQYF. The CDR3 DNA reads TGTGCCAGCAGCGCGGGGACAGGGAACTCCTACGAGCAGTACTTC.

This clonotype was detected many times. The chain has TRBV4-3 and TRBJ2-4; unclear D gene. Trimming took 8 bases from V and 0 from J, leaving 11 bases between them. The germline gives CDR1 LGHNA, CDR2 YSLEER. The CDR3 spans 14 residues. The CDR3 sequence: CASGMGIAKNIQYF. The CDR3 DNA reads TGCGCCAGCGGCATGGGGATAGCCAAAAACATTCAGTACTTC.